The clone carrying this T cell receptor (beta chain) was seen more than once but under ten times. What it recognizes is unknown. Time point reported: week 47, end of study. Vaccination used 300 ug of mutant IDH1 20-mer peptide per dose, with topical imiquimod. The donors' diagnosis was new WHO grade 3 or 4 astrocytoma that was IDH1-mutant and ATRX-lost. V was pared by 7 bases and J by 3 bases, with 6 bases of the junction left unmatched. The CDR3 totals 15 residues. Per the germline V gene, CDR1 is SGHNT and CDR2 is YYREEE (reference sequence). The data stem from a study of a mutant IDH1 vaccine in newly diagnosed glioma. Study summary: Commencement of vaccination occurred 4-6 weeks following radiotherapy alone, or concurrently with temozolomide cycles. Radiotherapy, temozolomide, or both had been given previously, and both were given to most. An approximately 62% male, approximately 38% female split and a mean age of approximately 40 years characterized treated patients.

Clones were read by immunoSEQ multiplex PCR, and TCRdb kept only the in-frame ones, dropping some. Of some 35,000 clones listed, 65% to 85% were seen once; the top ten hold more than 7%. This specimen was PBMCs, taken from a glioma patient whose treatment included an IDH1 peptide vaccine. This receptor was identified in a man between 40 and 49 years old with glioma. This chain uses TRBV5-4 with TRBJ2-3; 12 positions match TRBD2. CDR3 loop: CASPGTSGLTDTQYF. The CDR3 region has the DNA TGTGCCAGCCCCGGGACTAGCGGGTTGACAGATACGCAGTATTTT.